The 18 T cell receptor beta chains listed next were all sequenced from one sample in a study of cytomegalovirus exposure and HLA in healthy donors. 13 Jbeta primers and 60 Vbeta primers were used for the PCR. This table comes from immunoSEQ multiplex PCR, and its TCRdb copy is limited to in-frame clones, with some not included. The sample shows some 150,000 clones, around 80% of them seen only once. Sequencing was performed on PBMCs. These receptors all come from a man in his forties or fifties in good health and CMV-seronegative.

In this sample, this clone turned up a few times. The J gene is TRBJ1-1, the V gene TRBV6-5; possibly TRBD1 for D (5 bases). V was clipped by 7 bases and J by 4 bases, with 10 bases between them. Germline CDR1 and CDR2: MNHEY and SVGAGI. This CDR3 is built from 12 residues. The CDR3 spells CASNPGGTEAFF. The CDR3, as DNA: TGTGCCAGCAACCCGGGGGGCACTGAAGCTTTCTTT.

This clone was counted between two and nine times. This chain uses TRBV5-6 with TRBJ1-1; D ambiguous. Trimming shortened V by 4 bases and J by 5 bases, and 21 bases separated the two germline ends. The CDR3 consists of 16 residues. Germline V gene data show CDR1 as SGHDT and CDR2 as YYEEEE. The CDR3 bases are TGTGCCAGCAGCCTGCCGGTCTACAGCGGTGGGACTGAAGCTTTCTTT. Amino acid sequence: CASSLPVYSGGTEAFF.

J is TRBJ2-5 and V is TRBV29-1; no clear D. This CDR3 is built from 12 residues. V lost 6 bases to trimming and J lost 5 bases, with 13 bases between them. Germline V gene sequence: CDR1 SQVTM, CDR2 ANQGSEA. DNA for the CDR3: TGCAGCGTGGAGATCCAGACGGAGACCCAGTACTTC. Residues: CSVEIQTETQYF.

The J gene is TRBJ2-7, the V gene TRBV6-5; 9 nucleotides align to TRBD1. The CDR3 spans 16 residues. Germline loops: CDR1 MNHEY, CDR2 SVGAGI. J lost 4 bases, V lost 4 bases, and 11 bases had no gene match. The CDR3 here is CASSSTGTGILYEQYF. The CDR3 region has the DNA TGTGCCAGCAGTTCAACCGGGACAGGGATTCTATACGAGCAGTACTTC.

CDR3 in amino acids: CASSLIQGRANTEAFF. DNA for the CDR3: TGTGCCAGCAGTTTAATCCAGGGCAGGGCGAACACTGAAGCTTTCTTT. The chain couples TRBV28 to TRBJ1-1, with D perhaps TRBD1 (5 bases). This CDR3 region has 16 residues. The germline V gene encodes CDR1 MDHEN and CDR2 SYDVKM. Trimming stripped 2 bases from V and 1 base from J, with 14 bases between.

This clone has just a few counts. V and J are TRBV5-4 and TRBJ2-5; D gene unclear. CDR1 and CDR2 (germline): SGHNT, YYREEE (reference sequence). The CDR3 loop spans 13 amino acids. V was pared by 4 bases and J by 2 bases, with 9 bases between. CDR3 DNA sequence: TGTGCCAGCAGCCTTATTTCTCAAGAGACCCAGTACTTC. Amino acids: CASSLISQETQYF. Full variable domain (remainder filled in from reference TRBV5-4 and TRBJ2-5): ETGVTQSPTHLIKTRGQQVTLRCSSQSGHNTVSWYQQALGQGPQFIFQYYREEENGRGNFPPRFSGLQFPNYSSELNVNALELDDSALYLCASSLISQETQYFGPGTRLLVL.

This rearrangement joins TRBV7-6 to TRBJ2-5; tentatively, D is TRBD2 (5 bases). Germline-derived CDR1 and CDR2 are SGHVS and FNYEAQ. Between the trimmed V and J ends, which lost 0 bases and 14 bases, there was a span of 22 bases. The CDR3 consists of 15 residues. In DNA form, the CDR3 reads TGTGCCAGCAGCTTAGCGGTGCATAGTGACACCAGACTATACTTC. It translates to CASSLAVHSDTRLYF.

The rearrangement joins TRBV6-5 to TRBJ2-3; TRBD1 aligns across 7 bases. Trimming at V came to 6 bases and at J to 1 base, leaving 7 bases not matched to a gene. Germline V gene data show CDR1 as MNHEY and CDR2 as SVGAGI. This CDR3 is 15 amino acids long. DNA for the CDR3: TGTGCCAGCAGCCTAAACAGGGGCCGCACAGATACGCAGTATTTT. Its protein product is CASSLNRGRTDTQYF.

The V call is TRBV28, the J call TRBJ2-7; the D is unclear. The CDR3 spans 12 residues. Trimming pared 4 bases from V and 2 bases from J, leaving 6 bases between. From germline, CDR1 is MDHEN and CDR2 SYDVKM. CDR3 sequence: CASSSVTYEQYF. CDR3 coding DNA: TGTGCCAGCAGTTCTGTTACCTACGAGCAGTACTTC.

Here the CDR3 DNA reads TGTGCCAGCAGTTTAGGGGGCTGGGGGGAGACCCAGTACTTC. This gives the protein CASSLGGWGETQYF. This chain connects TRBV27 to TRBJ2-5; weak D call: TRBD1 (6 bases). The germline V gene has CDR1 MNHEY and CDR2 SMNVEV (reference sequence). Trimming removed 2 bases at V and 5 bases at J, with 12 bases between. The length of the CDR3 is 14 residues.

V is TRBV11-2 and J is TRBJ2-3, with D perhaps TRBD2 (6 bases). This CDR3 has 17 residues. Looked up from germline, CDR1 is SGHAT and CDR2 is FQNNGV. V was trimmed by 5 bases and J by 4 bases, leaving 22 bases between them. The CDR3 sequence is CASSAPNQLAGADTQYF. The CDR3, as DNA: TGTGCCAGCAGCGCCCCGAACCAACTAGCCGGTGCAGATACGCAGTATTTT.

The genes are TRBV19 and TRBJ1-2; 12 bases fit TRBD1. Germline V CDR1 and CDR2: LNHDA, SQIVND (reference sequence). This CDR3 spans 17 amino acids. With V trimmed by 5 bases and J by 8 bases, 15 bases remained unmatched. The CDR3 is CASSGYDPGQGARGYTF. CDR3 in DNA: TGTGCCAGTAGTGGATACGACCCGGGACAGGGGGCTCGCGGCTACACCTTC.

The table lists this clone with a count of one. The chain carries TRBV4-1 and TRBJ2-5, with 9 bases fitting TRBD2. The junction had 5 bases not matched to a gene; V was cut back by 0 bases and J by 0 bases. CDR3 length equals 17 residues. Germline CDR1 MGHRA, CDR2 YSYEKL. In nucleotides, the CDR3 is TGCGCCAGCAGCCAAGATGCTAGCGGGACCTACCAAGAGACCCAGTACTTC. Translated: CASSQDASGTYQETQYF.

This clone came up once. The rearrangement joins TRBV2 to TRBJ1-5, with unresolved D. Germline loops: CDR1 SNHLY, CDR2 FYNNEI. The CDR3 consists of 17 residues. V was cut by 2 bases and J by 1 base, with 15 bases left in between. CDR3 nucleotides: TGTGCCAGCAGTGAAAATTGGCGACACGAGAGCAATCAGCCCCAGCATTTT. Encoded protein: CASSENWRHESNQPQHF. The variable domain in full, completed from reference TRBV2 and TRBJ1-5, reads EPEVTQTPSHQVTQMGQEVILRCVPISNHLYFYWYRQILGQKVEFLVSFYNNEISEKSEIFDDQFSVERPDGSNFTLKIRSTKLEDSAMYFCASSENWRHESNQPQHFGDGTRLSIL.

The chain carries TRBV28 and TRBJ2-1; D remains unclear. The CDR3 has 13 amino acids. V lost 5 bases to trimming and J lost 8 bases, with 13 bases between them. Germline V gene data show CDR1 as MDHEN and CDR2 as SYDVKM. The CDR3 DNA is TGTGCCAGCAGTCCTCCCCTAGTCGATGAGCAGTTCTTC. This gives the protein CASSPPLVDEQFF.

The chain recombines TRBV5-4 with TRBJ2-5; D is perhaps TRBD1 (6 bases). The CDR3 extends over 15 amino acids. In germline, CDR1 is SGHNT, CDR2 YYREEE (reference sequence). V shed 3 bases and J shed 2 bases, with 14 bases lying between them. The CDR3 region has the DNA TGTGCCAGCAGCTGGGGGCAGGGCTTTCAAGAGACCCAGTACTTC. Translated, it gives CASSWGQGFQETQYF. The whole variable domain, remainder taken from reference TRBV5-4 and TRBJ2-5, is ETGVTQSPTHLIKTRGQQVTLRCSSQSGHNTVSWYQQALGQGPQFIFQYYREEENGRGNFPPRFSGLQFPNYSSELNVNALELDDSALYLCASSWGQGFQETQYFGPGTRLLVL.

The chain employs TRBV6-6 and TRBJ1-1; 7 bases are shared with TRBD1. The CDR3 is 12 residues long. Germline CDR1 is MNHNY and CDR2 is SVGAGI (reference sequence). Trimming removed 6 bases from V and 11 bases from J; junction bases left unmatched: 9. This CDR3 reads CASSHRGRTAFF. The CDR3 bases are TGTGCCAGCAGCCACAGGGGAAGGACGGCTTTCTTT.

This clone was counted a single time. This chain uses TRBV29-1 with TRBJ2-5; 9 bases fit TRBD1. The V segment lost 0 bases and the J segment 7 bases; nucleotides outside the gene matches: 12. Looked up from germline, CDR1 is SQVTM and CDR2 is ANQGSEA. The CDR3 runs 16 residues. The CDR3 region has the DNA TGCAGCGTTGAAGAGGGGGTACAGGGGGCGTATGCGACCCAGTACTTC. Its protein product is CSVEEGVQGAYATQYF. The whole variable domain, filled in from reference TRBV29-1 and TRBJ2-5, reads SAVISQKPSRDICQRGTSLTIQCQVDSQVTMMFWYRQQPGQSLTLIATANQGSEATYESGFVIDKFPISRPNLTFSTLTVSNMSPEDSSIYLCSVEEGVQGAYATQYFGPGTRLLVL.